The 28 T cell receptor beta chains below all came from one sample that was sequenced in a study of cytomegalovirus exposure and HLA in healthy donors. In the PCR, 60 Vbeta and 13 Jbeta primers were used. This table comes from immunoSEQ multiplex PCR, and its TCRdb copy is limited to in-frame clones, with some not included. This sample has about 130,000 clones, with over 70% found just once. The sequenced sample consisted of PBMCs. The receptors derive from a woman aged 40-49 years in good health and CMV-seronegative.

For this clone: Germline and junction disagree at one end, which may indicate a read error. The V and J genes are TRBV4-2 and TRBJ2-6; 9 bases agree with TRBD1. Germline CDR1 and CDR2: LGHNA and YNFKEQ. The CDR3 consists of 18 residues. The CDR3 DNA is TGTGCCAGCAGCCAAGAACCGGGACAGGGTTCTGGGGCCAACGGCCTGACTTTC. Protein sequence: CASSQEPGQGSGANGLTF.

The chain couples TRBV6-4 to TRBJ1-1; maybe TRBD1 (5 bases). The germline V gene has CDR1 MRHNA and CDR2 SNTAGT. V dropped 2 bases and J dropped 3 bases, with 16 bases sitting between them. CDR3 size: 16 residues. The CDR3 region has the DNA TGTGCCAGCAGTGACACACCAGGGAGGTCGTACACTGAAGCTTTCTTT. It translates to CASSDTPGRSYTEAFF.

This clone is a singleton in its sample. This rearrangement joins TRBV10-1 to TRBJ2-2, with 8 bases identical to TRBD2. CDR1 and CDR2 from the germline V gene are WNHNN and SYGVQD (reference sequence). Losses at the gene ends were 2 bases for V and 5 bases for J; bases not matched to a gene: 4. The CDR3 extends over 15 amino acids. The CDR3, as DNA: TGCGCCAGCAGTGAGGAGGCTAGCGGGACCGGGGAGCTGTTTTTT. This encodes CASSEEASGTGELFF.

The V and J genes are TRBV7-9 and TRBJ2-3; perhaps TRBD2 as D (5 bases). V was shortened by 11 bases and J by 5 bases, with 11 bases between the two germline ends. CDR3 length equals 11 residues. CDR1 is SEHNR and CDR2 is FQNEAQ in the germline V gene (reference sequence). The CDR3 DNA reads as TGTGCCTCCATGGCGGGAGATACGCAGTATTTT. Amino acids: CASMAGDTQYF.

The DNA for the CDR3 is TGTGCCAGCAGCAAAGGGGGCCGTGGCGGGGGGCCCTTAAATAGCACAGATACGCAGTATTTT. Translation gives CASSKGGRGGGPLNSTDTQYF. J is TRBJ2-3 and V is TRBV21-1; the table's TRBD2 call for D was not verified on the DNA. TRBV21-1 constitutes a pseudogene. The CDR3 sequence is 21 residues long.

The V gene is TRBV11-2, the J gene TRBJ2-7; TRBD2 aligns across 9 bases. V was clipped by 1 base and J by 6 bases; unmatched bases: 7. Germline lookup yields CDR1 SGHAT and CDR2 FQNNGV. This CDR3 region has 15 residues. CDR3 in amino acids: CASSLASGVVSEQYF. The CDR3 nucleotides are TGTGCCAGCAGCTTAGCTAGCGGGGTTGTAAGCGAGCAGTACTTC.

This clone was counted a single time. V is TRBV29-1 and J is TRBJ2-3, with D perhaps TRBD2 (6 bases). Trimming left V 4 bases short and J 1 base short, with 12 bases between. The CDR3 is 14 residues long. Germline V CDR1 and CDR2: SQVTM, ANQGSEA. DNA of the CDR3: TGCAGCGTTGCCGGTGGCGGGGGCACAGATACGCAGTATTTT. This gives the protein CSVAGGGGTDTQYF.

V and J are TRBV25-1 and TRBJ1-1, with 9 bases that match TRBD1. The CDR3 has 15 residues. The V gene's germline CDR1 is MGHDK and CDR2 SYGVNS. V shed 1 base and J 4 bases; nucleotides not matched to a gene: 4. CDR3: CASSELRDRATEAFF. CDR3 in DNA: TGTGCCAGCAGTGAATTAAGGGACAGGGCCACTGAAGCTTTCTTT.

This chain uses TRBV5-8 with TRBJ2-7; no clear D gene. V was clipped by 4 bases and J by 1 base, with 9 bases between them. The germline V gene has CDR1 SGHTS and CDR2 YDEGEE. The CDR3 loop spans 13 amino acids. CDR3 region: CASSPSGSYEQYF. In nucleotides, the CDR3 is TGTGCCAGCAGCCCGTCAGGATCCTACGAGCAGTACTTC.

This clone appeared a few times. The CDR3 coding sequence is TGTGCCTGGAGTGGGCAGGGTTACGAGCAGTACTTC. As protein: CAWSGQGYEQYF. The chain is built from TRBV30 and TRBJ2-7; maybe TRBD1 (5 bases). V lost 1 base and J 4 bases, leaving 8 bases between the germline ends. CDR1 is GTSNPN and CDR2 is SVGIG in the germline V gene (reference sequence). CDR3 length: 12 residues.

The chain uses TRBV27 and TRBJ2-7; 16 bases align to TRBD2. V shed 6 bases and J 7 bases; nucleotides not matched to a gene: 3. There are 14 residues in the CDR3. Germline CDR1 reads MNHEY; CDR2 reads SMNVEV (reference sequence). CDR3 coding DNA: TGTGCCAGCAGGGGACTAGCGGGAGGGCGTGAGCAGTACTTC. Its translation: CASRGLAGGREQYF.

This CDR3 is CASSEGGGTYNEQFF. CDR3 nucleotide sequence: TGTGCCAGCAGTGAAGGGGGCGGGACCTACAATGAGCAGTTCTTC. The chain carries TRBV2 and TRBJ2-1; maybe TRBD2 (6 bases). With 1 base removed from V and 2 bases from J, the gap between germline ends came to 9 bases. CDR3 length: 15 residues. Germline loops: CDR1 SNHLY, CDR2 FYNNEI. The variable domain in full, completed from reference TRBV2 and TRBJ2-1, reads EPEVTQTPSHQVTQMGQEVILRCVPISNHLYFYWYRQILGQKVEFLVSFYNNEISEKSEIFDDQFSVERPDGSNFTLKIRSTKLEDSAMYFCASSEGGGTYNEQFFGPGTRLTVL.

The CDR3 sequence is CASSRRQTSGVLLEQYF. CDR3 in DNA: TGTGCCAGTAGTCGAAGACAGACTAGCGGAGTTCTCCTCGAGCAGTACTTC. V is TRBV19 and J is TRBJ2-7; 9 bases map to TRBD2. This CDR3 comprises 17 residues. J lost 6 bases, V lost 5 bases, and 17 bases had no gene match. Germline V gene lookup returns CDR1 LNHDA and CDR2 SQIVND (reference sequence).

The chain combines TRBV28 with TRBJ2-3, with D tentatively TRBD1 (7 bases). Germline V gene sequence: CDR1 MDHEN, CDR2 SYDVKM. The CDR3 covers 14 residues. Between the trimmed V and J ends, which lost 7 bases and 3 bases, there was a span of 14 bases. CDR3 nucleotides: TGTGCCAGCAAACCGACAGGGAGGACAGATACGCAGTATTTT. This encodes CASKPTGRTDTQYF.

This chain joins TRBV7-6 and TRBJ2-2; TRBD2 aligns across 8 bases. CDR3 size: 15 residues. Unmatched junction bases numbered 8, after V lost 5 bases and J lost 6 bases. Per the germline V gene, CDR1 is SGHVS and CDR2 is FNYEAQ. In DNA form, the CDR3 reads TGTGCCAGCAGCCGGGGGGGCCGGGGCGCCGGGGAGCTGTTTTTT. Translating gives CASSRGGRGAGELFF.

The chain is built from TRBV6-5 and TRBJ2-5; 8 nucleotides align to TRBD1. The V gene's germline CDR1 is MNHEY and CDR2 SVGAGI. The CDR3 extends over 14 amino acids. V dropped 6 bases and J dropped 4; count of bases not matched to a gene: 7. CDR3 sequence reads: CASSSWTGRETQYF. The DNA for the CDR3 is TGTGCCAGCAGCTCCTGGACAGGGAGAGAGACCCAGTACTTC.

The chain combines TRBV27 with TRBJ2-3; 16 bases agree with TRBD2. CDR3 length equals 21 residues. CDR1 is MNHEY, CDR2 SMNVEV, per germline (reference sequence). The J segment lost 2 bases and the V segment lost 6 bases, leaving 17 bases of the junction unmatched. The CDR3 reads CASSRYFLGLAGGPSTDTQYF. The CDR3 DNA reads as TGTGCCAGCAGCCGGTACTTTTTGGGACTAGCGGGAGGGCCTTCCACAGATACGCAGTATTTT.

The chain has TRBV5-5 and TRBJ1-2, with TRBD1 matching over 7 bases. Germline values: CDR1 SGHKS, CDR2 YYEKEE (reference sequence). The CDR3 covers 14 residues. V was pared by 0 bases and J by 7 bases, with 6 bases of the junction left unmatched. CDR3 residues: CASSLEGQGVGYTF. CDR3 nucleotide sequence: TGTGCCAGCAGCTTGGAGGGGCAGGGGGTTGGCTACACCTTC.

The CDR3 region is CASSTSSIDEQFF. The CDR3 DNA follows: TGTGCCAGCAGCACTAGCTCGATCGATGAGCAGTTCTTC. The chain combines TRBV5-4 with TRBJ2-1, with a tentative D call TRBD2 (6 bases). Germline V lookup: CDR1 SGHNT, CDR2 YYREEE (reference sequence). V was trimmed by 4 bases and J by 8 bases, leaving 13 bases between them. This CDR3 spans 13 amino acids.

The chain joins TRBV2 to TRBJ2-7; D ambiguous. V was trimmed by 6 bases and J by 7 bases, leaving 19 bases between them. This CDR3 has 14 amino acids. The V gene's germline CDR1 is SNHLY and CDR2 FYNNEI. This CDR3 is CASSDLGSVREQYF. CDR3 nucleotides: TGTGCCAGCAGCGACCTCGGTAGTGTGAGGGAGCAGTACTTC.

This sequence joins TRBV28 and TRBJ2-6; D is unclear. CDR3 length: 13 amino acids. From germline, CDR1 is MDHEN and CDR2 SYDVKM. V was pared by 7 bases and J by 0 bases, with 4 bases between. The CDR3 nucleotides read TGTGCCAGCATTAACTCTGGGGCCAACGTCCTGACTTTC. Translated, it gives CASINSGANVLTF. Drawing the rest from reference TRBV28 and TRBJ2-6, the complete variable domain is DVKVTQSSRYLVKRTGEKVFLECVQDMDHENMFWYRQDPGLGLRLIYFSYDVKMKEKGDIPEGYSVSREKKERFSLILESASTNQTSMYLCASINSGANVLTFGAGSRLTVL.

This clone was observed once. This chain joins TRBV25-1 and TRBJ1-6; 10 nucleotides agree with TRBD1. V dropped 5 bases and J dropped 5; count of bases not matched to a gene: 9. Germline CDR1 reads MGHDK; CDR2 reads SYGVNS. There are 17 residues in the CDR3. CDR3 amino acids: CASSPQDRGYDNSPLHF. For the CDR3, the DNA is TGTGCCAGCAGTCCTCAGGACAGGGGGTATGATAATTCACCCCTCCACTTT.

The DNA for the CDR3 is TGTGCCACCCACAGGGGTTCAGATACGCAGTATTTT. Amino acid sequence: CATHRGSDTQYF. The V and J genes are TRBV5-4 and TRBJ2-3; TRBD1 agrees at 7 bases. This CDR3 comprises 12 residues. Unmatched junction bases numbered 5, after V lost 9 bases and J lost 4 bases. Germline lookup yields CDR1 SGHNT and CDR2 YYREEE (reference sequence).

This chain uses TRBV7-3 with TRBJ1-1; D is ambiguous. Trimming shortened V by 5 bases and J by 1 base, and 8 bases separated the two germline ends. The CDR3 runs 13 residues. Per the germline V gene, CDR1 is SGHTA and CDR2 is FQGTGA. The CDR3 DNA reads as TGTGCCAGCAGCCAGACTGCGAACACTGAAGCTTTCTTT. Encoded protein: CASSQTANTEAFF.

This clone was recorded a few times. The V gene is TRBV27, the J gene TRBJ2-7; the match to TRBD1 covers 11 bases. The length of the CDR3 is 14 residues. V lost 11 bases to trimming and J lost 6 bases; unmatched junction nucleotides: 12. Germline loops: CDR1 MNHEY, CDR2 SMNVEV (reference sequence). The chain's CDR3 is CAPPGGQGVGEQYF. The CDR3 coding sequence is TGTGCCCCCCCAGGGGGACAGGGGGTCGGCGAGCAGTACTTC.

This clone has only a few counts. The rearrangement joins TRBV10-3 to TRBJ1-5; D gene uncertain. V was shortened by 4 bases and J by 0 bases, with 7 bases between the two germline ends. Looked up from germline, CDR1 is ENHRY and CDR2 is SYGVKD. The CDR3 runs 14 residues. The CDR3 coding sequence is TGTGCCATCAGTGGGCATACTAGCAATCAGCCCCAGCATTTT. This sequence encodes CAISGHTSNQPQHF.

The chain carries TRBV6-5 and TRBJ2-2, with 10 bases matching TRBD1. The germline gives CDR1 MNHEY, CDR2 SVGAGI. V shed 6 bases and J 6 bases; nucleotides not matched to a gene: 4. This CDR3 comprises 14 residues. CDR3: CASRPGQGSGELFF. CDR3 coding DNA: TGTGCCAGCAGACCGGGACAGGGGTCCGGGGAGCTGTTTTTT.

The gene calls are TRBV21-1 and TRBJ1-5; the table names TRBD1, a call not compared with the DNA. TRBV21-1 is a documented pseudogene. The CDR3 totals 15 residues. The CDR3 nucleotides read TGTGCCAGGGGCCAGGTGAAGACAGGGCGTCAGCCCCAGCATTTT. It codes for CARGQVKTGRQPQHF.